A single sample gave rise to the 21 T cell receptor beta chains below, sequenced in a study of PD-1 blockade in classical Hodgkin lymphoma. Only in-frame clones appear in the TCRdb table, and some are missing; sequencing was by immunoSEQ multiplex PCR. The data show about 12,000 clones, about 80% seen once. Specified time point: cycle 4 day 1 (C4D1), after less than 7 weeks of nivolumab. All patients experienced relapse after autologous stem cell transplantation, and brentuximab vedotin exposure was variable. Researchers report purifying CD4+ T cells from thawed PBMCs by magnetic negative selection. Sample: CD4+ T cells from blood, taken before the fourth cycle of nivolumab. These receptors originate from a human donor with classical Hodgkin lymphoma.

The chain carries TRBV5-1 and TRBJ2-6; 7 nucleotides match TRBD1. J was trimmed by 2 bases and V by 0 bases; bases with no gene match: 5. The germline CDR1 and CDR2 sequences are SGHRS and YFSETQ. The CDR3 sequence is 17 residues long. The CDR3: CASSLGGGAAGANVLTF. The CDR3 bases are TGCGCCAGCAGCTTGGGAGGGGGCGCCGCTGGGGCCAACGTCCTGACTTTC. Using reference TRBV5-1 and TRBJ2-6 for the parts outside the CDR3, the full variable domain is KAGVTQTPRYLIKTRGQQVTLSCSPISGHRSVSWYQQTPGQGLQFLFEYFSETQRNKGNFPGRFSGRQFSNSRSEMNVSTLELGDSALYLCASSLGGGAAGANVLTFGAGSRLTVL.

The genes are TRBV28 and TRBJ1-4; tentative D call: TRBD1 (5 bases). CDR3 length equals 13 residues. The germline V gene encodes CDR1 MDHEN and CDR2 SYDVKM. Trimming shortened V by 6 bases and J by 6 bases, and 11 bases separated the two germline ends. CDR3 DNA: TGTGCCAGCAGGCCGGGGGGGGATGAAAAACTGTTTTTT. This translates into CASRPGGDEKLFF. The full variable domain, in which reference TRBV28 and TRBJ1-4 provide the parts outside the CDR3, is DVKVTQSSRYLVKRTGEKVFLECVQDMDHENMFWYRQDPGLGLRLIYFSYDVKMKEKGDIPEGYSVSREKKERFSLILESASTNQTSMYLCASRPGGDEKLFFGSGTQLSVL.

The gene calls are TRBV14 and TRBJ2-1, with D perhaps matching TRBD1 (6 bases). V lost 4 bases and J 4 bases, leaving 11 bases between the germline ends. This CDR3 has 14 residues. Germline V lookup: CDR1 SGHDN, CDR2 FVKESK. The CDR3 bases are TGTGCCAGCAGCCCGACCGGACAGTACAATGAGCAGTTCTTC. Translation gives CASSPTGQYNEQFF.

The J gene is TRBJ1-2, the V gene TRBV7-8; perhaps TRBD1 as D (6 bases). V was shortened by 1 base and J by 4 bases, with 16 bases between the two germline ends. The length of the CDR3 is 16 residues. The germline gives CDR1 SGHVS, CDR2 FQNEAQ. The CDR3 here is CASSLEPGGRSYGYTF. CDR3 bases: TGTGCCAGCAGCTTAGAGCCCGGGGGGCGCTCCTATGGCTACACCTTC.

This rearrangement joins TRBV2 to TRBJ1-5; D ambiguous. The CDR3 totals 14 residues. The ends were cut back, 7 bases at V and 7 bases at J, with 17 bases in the middle. Germline assignment: CDR1 SNHLY and CDR2 FYNNEI. The CDR3 here is CASILGRGGQPQHF. The CDR3, as DNA: TGTGCCAGCATACTAGGCCGGGGAGGCCAGCCCCAGCATTTT.

The rearrangement links TRBV4-3 to TRBJ2-2, with TRBD2 matching over 11 bases. The CDR3 runs 18 residues. Trimming took 0 bases from V and 6 from J; bases not matched to a gene: 9. Germline values: CDR1 LGHNA, CDR2 YSLEER. The CDR3 DNA sequence: TGCGCCAGCAGCCAAGACTACACTAGCGGGGGTAACGCCGGGGAGCTGTTTTTT. Translation gives CASSQDYTSGGNAGELFF.

This rearrangement joins TRBV19 to TRBJ1-1; TRBD1 matches at 11 bases. The CDR3 extends over 17 amino acids. V was pared by 6 bases and J by 0 bases, with 9 bases of the junction left unmatched. Germline lookup yields CDR1 LNHDA and CDR2 SQIVND (reference sequence). The CDR3 sequence: CASRLGTGGTLNTEAFF. The DNA of the CDR3 is TGTGCCAGTAGGCTAGGGACAGGGGGAACGTTGAACACTGAAGCTTTCTTT.

V and J are TRBV6-5 and TRBJ2-3, with TRBD2 matching 7 bases. Germline V CDR1 and CDR2: MNHEY, SVGAGI. V gave up 1 base and J gave up 1 base; unmatched junction bases: 5. The CDR3 consists of 16 residues. The CDR3 sequence: CASSYLGGGGTDTQYF. The CDR3 coding sequence is TGTGCCAGCAGTTACTTGGGCGGGGGAGGCACAGATACGCAGTATTTT.

The gene calls are TRBV28 and TRBJ2-7; TRBD1 or TRBD2 may be the D gene (5 bases each). The germline V and J ends were trimmed by 4 bases and 3 bases, with 10 bases remaining between them. Germline CDR1 is MDHEN and CDR2 is SYDVKM. This CDR3 is built from 13 residues. CDR3 sequence: CASSYRTRYEQYF. As DNA, the CDR3 is TGTGCCAGCAGTTACAGGACTCGCTACGAGCAGTACTTC.

This clone was found once. The chain carries TRBV7-2 and TRBJ1-5; TRBD1 aligns across 8 bases. The CDR3 totals 16 residues. The J segment lost 3 bases and the V segment lost 2 bases, leaving 6 bases of the junction unmatched. The germline CDR1 and CDR2 sequences are SGHTA and FQGNSA. In nucleotides, the CDR3 is TGTGCCAGCAGCTTACGACAGGGGTTCCTCAATCAGCCCCAGCATTTT. The encoded protein is CASSLRQGFLNQPQHF.

The J gene is TRBJ2-3, the V gene TRBV5-6; no definite D call. CDR3 size: 14 residues. V was cut by 3 bases and J by 3 bases, with 11 bases left in between. Germline V gene lookup returns CDR1 SGHDT and CDR2 YYEEEE. The CDR3 loop is CASSSPGGTDTQYF. CDR3 DNA sequence: TGTGCCAGCAGCTCGCCAGGTGGGACAGATACGCAGTATTTT.

V usage is TRBV27 and J usage is TRBJ1-1; D not certain. The CDR3 covers 13 residues. Trimming took off 4 bases at V and 5 bases at J, with 11 bases between the two ends. Looked up from germline, CDR1 is MNHEY and CDR2 is SMNVEV (reference sequence). The CDR3 DNA sequence: TGTGCCAGCAGTTGGAGGGAGGGAACTGAAGCTTTCTTT. The encoded protein is CASSWREGTEAFF.

This clone has just a few counts. This chain links TRBV7-2 with TRBJ2-3, with TRBD1 as a possible D gene (5 bases). The V end was cut by 6 bases, the J end by 3 bases, with 22 bases between. CDR3 length: 17 residues. The germline CDR1 and CDR2 sequences are SGHTA and FQGNSA. The CDR3 region has the DNA TGTGCCAGCAGTTCAGCCCCCCCGGGTAGGGGTACAGATACGCAGTATTTT. Translating it yields CASSSAPPGRGTDTQYF.

The rearrangement links TRBV2 to TRBJ2-7; D might be TRBD1 (7 bases). V was trimmed by 7 bases and J by 2 bases, leaving 15 bases between them. This CDR3 is 14 amino acids long. Germline CDR1 and CDR2: SNHLY and FYNNEI. The CDR3 here is CASTEGQPTYEQYF. CDR3 coding DNA: TGTGCCAGCACGGAGGGACAGCCTACCTACGAGCAGTACTTC. Based on the CDR3 plus reference TRBV2 and TRBJ2-7, the full variable domain is EPEVTQTPSHQVTQMGQEVILRCVPISNHLYFYWYRQILGQKVEFLVSFYNNEISEKSEIFDDQFSVERPDGSNFTLKIRSTKLEDSAMYFCASTEGQPTYEQYFGPGTRLTVT.

V gene TRBV27 combines with J gene TRBJ2-7, with a weak D call TRBD1 (5 bases). Germline V CDR1 and CDR2: MNHEY, SMNVEV (reference sequence). The CDR3 contains 15 residues. V lost 6 bases, J lost 4 bases, and 19 bases lay in between. CDR3 sequence: CASSRTDKRAYEQYF. DNA of the CDR3: TGTGCCAGCAGCCGCACGGACAAAAGGGCTTACGAGCAGTACTTC.

V and J are TRBV9 and TRBJ1-2, with 12 bases lining up with TRBD1. Germline CDR1 and CDR2: SGDLS and YYNGEE. There are 17 residues in the CDR3. The junction had 15 bases not matched to a gene; V was cut back by 4 bases and J by 8 bases. CDR3 region: CASSLRDRGRPRGGYTF. The DNA for the CDR3 is TGTGCCAGCAGCCTCCGGGACAGGGGGCGGCCAAGGGGAGGCTACACCTTC. Full variable domain (missing parts from reference TRBV9 and TRBJ1-2): DSGVTQTPKHLITATGQRVTLRCSPRSGDLSVYWYQQSLDQGLQFLIQYYNGEERAKGNILERFSAQQFPDLHSELNLSSLELGDSALYFCASSLRDRGRPRGGYTFGSGTRLTVV.

The V gene is TRBV2, the J gene TRBJ1-2; possible D gene TRBD1, 6 bases. The CDR3 is 15 amino acids. Trimming cost V 4 bases and J 4 bases, with 16 bases left between them. From germline, CDR1 is SNHLY and CDR2 FYNNEI. As DNA, the CDR3 is TGTGCCAGCAGTGCGGGCAGGGGTGAAGGCTATGGCTACACCTTC. Translation: CASSAGRGEGYGYTF.

CDR3: CASSLAGGRNTIYF. The CDR3 DNA follows: TGTGCCAGCAGCTTAGCAGGGGGAAGAAACACCATATATTTT. V and J are TRBV7-9 and TRBJ1-3, with a tentative D call TRBD1 (6 bases). Germline values: CDR1 SEHNR, CDR2 FQNEAQ (reference sequence). This CDR3 contains 14 residues. V was shortened by 0 bases and J by 5 bases, with 8 bases between the two germline ends. Looking up the rest from reference TRBV7-9 and TRBJ1-3 gives the full variable domain: DTGVSQNPRHKITKRGQNVTFRCDPISEHNRLYWYRQTLGQGPEFLTYFQNEAQLEKSRLLSDRFSAERPKGSFSTLEIQRTEQGDSAMYLCASSLAGGRNTIYFGEGSWLTVV.

The V call is TRBV7-2, the J call TRBJ1-6; no firm D call. The V gene lost 1 base and the J gene lost 7 bases, with 8 bases spanning the gap. Germline-derived CDR1 and CDR2 are SGHTA and FQGNSA. This CDR3 comprises 14 residues. The CDR3 sequence is CASSLVAFNSPLHF. The CDR3 DNA is TGTGCCAGCAGCTTAGTCGCTTTCAATTCACCCCTCCACTTT.

The V gene is TRBV7-3, the J gene TRBJ2-5; 7 positions agree with TRBD2. Trimming took 5 bases from V and 2 from J; bases not matched to a gene: 5. Germline V gene data show CDR1 as SGHTA and CDR2 as FQGTGA. This CDR3 has 14 amino acids. Written as DNA, the CDR3 is TGTGCCAGCAGCCCGACGGGACTACAAGAGACCCAGTACTTC. This sequence encodes CASSPTGLQETQYF.

The chain links TRBV7-7 to TRBJ2-1; 15 bases align to TRBD2. This CDR3 has 16 amino acids. J was trimmed by 7 bases and V by 4 bases; bases with no gene match: 5. Germline-derived CDR1 and CDR2 are SSHAT and FNYEAQ (reference sequence). CDR3 residues: CASSSGLAGGPNEQFF. CDR3 DNA: TGTGCCAGCAGCTCCGGACTAGCGGGAGGGCCAAATGAGCAGTTCTTC.